The 11 T cell receptor beta chains below were found in one sample sequenced in a study of blood T cells in healthy people across ages. The second PCR ran about 6 to 12 cycles with a sample-barcoded 5' primer and J-beta primers. TCRdb re-called the 5' RACE reads with MiXCR, one entry per CDR3 protein. This table has some 1.7 million distinct CDR3 sequences, 25% to 30% appearing once. Material: blood. The origin of the receptors is a woman aged 25-40 years in good health.

This clonotype was seen many times. The chain joins TRBV7-2 to TRBJ2-3, with D possibly matching TRBD2 (6 bases). The germline CDR1 and CDR2 sequences are SGHTA and FQGNSA. Trimming took 6 bases from V and 3 from J, leaving 13 bases between them. This CDR3 has 14 residues. The CDR3: CASRSGSGTDTQYF. The CDR3 DNA sequence: TGTGCCAGCAGATCGGGTAGCGGAACAGATACGCAGTATTTT. Combining the CDR3 with reference TRBV7-2 and TRBJ2-3 gives the whole variable domain GAGVSQSPSNKVTEKGKDVELRCDPISGHTALYWYRQSLGQGLEFLIYFQGNSAPDKSGLPSDRFSAERTGGSVSTLTIQRTQQEDSAVYLCASRSGSGTDTQYFGPGTRLTVL.

There are a few counts of this clonotype. The chain employs TRBV7-9 and TRBJ1-6; tentative D call: TRBD1 (6 bases). V was cut by 5 bases and J by 7 bases, with 18 bases left in between. The germline gives CDR1 SEHNR, CDR2 FQNEAQ (reference sequence). The CDR3 is 16 amino acids. In DNA, the CDR3 is TGTGCCAGCAGCCATCCACGCGGGACAATGAATTCACCCCTCCACTTT. The encoded protein is CASSHPRGTMNSPLHF.

The chain couples TRBV9 to TRBJ2-3; D might be TRBD1 or TRBD2, each matching 5 bases. This CDR3 is 14 amino acids long. V lost 3 bases to trimming and J lost 2 bases, with 10 bases between them. CDR1 is SGDLS, CDR2 YYNGEE, per germline. The CDR3 bases are TGTGCCAGCAGCGATCCCGGGACCACAGATACGCAGTATTTT. Its protein product is CASSDPGTTDTQYF.

The sample holds many counts of this clonotype. The rearrangement uses TRBV12-3 or TRBV12-4 and TRBJ2-4; 7 bases are a match to TRBD1. The junction had 5 bases not matched to a gene; V was cut back by 5 bases and J by 1 base. The CDR3 contains 15 residues. CDR3 coding DNA: TGTGCCAGCAGTGCAGGGGGTTCGGCCAAAAACATTCAGTACTTC. Protein product: CASSAGGSAKNIQYF.

The chain has TRBV6-5 and TRBJ1-1, with D uncertain. Per the germline V gene, CDR1 is MNHEY and CDR2 is SVGAGI. V lost 2 bases and J lost 4, with 17 bases in between. The CDR3 is 16 amino acids. CDR3 sequence reads: CASSYLKTGGITEAFF. The CDR3 DNA is TGTGCCAGCAGTTACCTTAAGACTGGAGGGATCACTGAAGCTTTCTTT.

The sample holds many counts of this clonotype. This chain joins TRBV2 and TRBJ2-6, with D possibly being TRBD1 (6 bases). V was pared by 6 bases and J by 0 bases, with 12 bases between. This CDR3 is 16 amino acids long. The germline CDR1 and CDR2 sequences are SNHLY and FYNNEI. The CDR3, as DNA: TGTGCCAGCAGCAAGGACAGCAGCTCTGGGGCCAACGTCCTGACTTTC. Translating it yields CASSKDSSSGANVLTF.

This clonotype appeared a few times. The genes are TRBV12-3 or TRBV12-4 and TRBJ1-1, with D possibly being TRBD1 (5 bases). The CDR3 loop spans 14 amino acids. The V end was cut by 6 bases, the J end by 4 bases, with 15 bases between. CDR3 in amino acids: CASREGEFGTEAFF. Here the CDR3 DNA reads TGTGCCAGCAGGGAAGGGGAATTTGGCACTGAAGCTTTCTTT.

The chain recombines TRBV29-1 with TRBJ1-1; D possibly corresponds to TRBD1 (5 bases). The CDR3 totals 13 residues. The V end lost 6 bases, the J end lost 3 bases, and 14 bases lay between the germline ends. The germline V gene has CDR1 SQVTM and CDR2 ANQGSEA. CDR3 region: CSVNRQKDTEAFF. The CDR3, as DNA: TGCAGCGTCAATCGACAGAAGGACACTGAAGCTTTCTTT.

The chain is built from TRBV12-3 or TRBV12-4 and TRBJ2-1; 7 nucleotides match TRBD2. This CDR3 region has 14 residues. Trimming removed 6 bases from V and 9 bases from J; junction bases left unmatched: 11. The CDR3 protein is CASRRTRNSAEQFF. CDR3 coding DNA: TGTGCCAGCAGGAGGACTAGAAATTCGGCTGAGCAGTTCTTC.

The V gene is TRBV27, the J gene TRBJ1-1; TRBD1 might be the D (5 bases). V lost 6 bases, J lost 7 bases, and 24 bases lay in between. The CDR3 covers 16 residues. Germline V gives CDR1 MNHEY, CDR2 SMNVEV (reference sequence). The DNA for the CDR3 is TGTGCCAGCAGGGGTGGAGGGGCGCGAGGACCGTTTGAAGCTTTCTTT. This translates into CASRGGGARGPFEAFF.

The rearrangement uses TRBV24-1 and TRBJ2-3; 7 bases are shared with TRBD1. Trimming cost V 12 bases and J 6 bases; bases outside gene matches: 8. The germline CDR1 and CDR2 sequences are KGHDR and SFDVKD. This CDR3 comprises 12 residues. CDR3 residues: CAPGTARDTQYF. CDR3 sequence (DNA): TGTGCCCCTGGGACAGCCCGGGATACGCAGTATTTT.